The source of this T cell receptor beta chain is a study of blood T cell repertoires in COVID-19. Study-wide context: Researchers got acute and convalescent COVID-19 samples from the United States, Italy and Spain. From T cells, B-cell-depleted T cells, or PBMCs came the material, which was cDNA or gDNA.

The length of the CDR3 is 15 residues. V shed 3 bases and J 8 bases; nucleotides not matched to a gene: 10. Germline CDR1 reads SGDLS; CDR2 reads YYNGEE. As originally analysed: Reference gene primer amplification in the assay estimated nucleated cell counts. TCRdb's copy holds only in-frame clones and misses some; the assay was immunoSEQ multiplex PCR. Clonal size and the V and J genes are those of that table, whereas D and trimming came from the DNA. The sample holds roughly 180,000 clones, 79% seen once. The receptor comes from a man aged 60 to 75 with active or convalescent COVID-19. Sequenced material: peripheral blood. The chain carries TRBV9 and TRBJ2-4; TRBD1 agrees at 8 bases. The CDR3 reads CASSALQGEGDIQYF. Written as DNA, the CDR3 is TGTGCCAGCAGCGCGCTACAGGGGGAAGGGGACATTCAGTACTTC. The full variable domain, in which reference TRBV9 and TRBJ2-4 provide the parts outside the CDR3, is DSGVTQTPKHLITATGQRVTLRCSPRSGDLSVYWYQQSLDQGLQFLIQYYNGEERAKGNILERFSAQQFPDLHSELNLSSLELGDSALYFCASSALQGEGDIQYFGAGTRLSVL.